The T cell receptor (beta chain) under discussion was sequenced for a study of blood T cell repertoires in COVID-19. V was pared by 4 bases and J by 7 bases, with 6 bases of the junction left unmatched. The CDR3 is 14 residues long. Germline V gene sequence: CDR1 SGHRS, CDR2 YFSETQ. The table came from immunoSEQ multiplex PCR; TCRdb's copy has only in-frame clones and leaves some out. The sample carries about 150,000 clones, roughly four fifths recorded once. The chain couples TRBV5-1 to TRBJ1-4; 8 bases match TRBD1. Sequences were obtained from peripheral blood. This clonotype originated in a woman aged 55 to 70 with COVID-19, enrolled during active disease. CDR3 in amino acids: CASSKTGASEKLFF. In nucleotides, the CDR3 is TGCGCCAGCAGCAAGACAGGGGCCAGTGAAAAACTGTTTTTT.